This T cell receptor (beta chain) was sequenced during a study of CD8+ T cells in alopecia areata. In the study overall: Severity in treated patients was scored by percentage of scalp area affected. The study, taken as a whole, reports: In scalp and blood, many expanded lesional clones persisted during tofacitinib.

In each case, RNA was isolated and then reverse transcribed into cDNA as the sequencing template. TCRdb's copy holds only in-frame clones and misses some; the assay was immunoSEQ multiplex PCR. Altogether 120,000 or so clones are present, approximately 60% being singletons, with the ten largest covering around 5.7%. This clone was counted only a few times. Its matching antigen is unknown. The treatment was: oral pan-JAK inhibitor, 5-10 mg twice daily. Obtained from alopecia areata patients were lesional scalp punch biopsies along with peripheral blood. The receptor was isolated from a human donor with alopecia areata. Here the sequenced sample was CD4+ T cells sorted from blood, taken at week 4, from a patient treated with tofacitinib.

The CDR3 DNA reads as TGTGCCTGGAGTACCGGAGCGAATCAGCCCCAGCATTTT. This translates into CAWSTGANQPQHF. The chain recombines TRBV30 with TRBJ1-5; D gene ambiguous. Trimming left V 2 bases short and J 4 bases short, with 9 bases between. CDR3 length: 13 amino acids. From germline, CDR1 is GTSNPN and CDR2 SVGIG (reference sequence).